This record concerns one T cell receptor (beta chain) sequence. V was cut by 2 bases and J by 4 bases, with 11 bases left in between. There are 15 residues in the CDR3. Per the germline V gene, CDR1 is MNHNS and CDR2 is SASEGT. These data come from a study of blood T cell repertoires in COVID-19. For the study at large: The samples span acute and convalescent COVID-19 from the United States, Italy and Spain. The cDNA or gDNA used as material had been derived from T cells, B-cell-depleted T cells, or PBMCs.

Using immunoSEQ multiplex PCR, the repertoire was profiled, and TCRdb retains in-frame clones only, with some absent. The sample holds 70,000 to 100,000 clones, 89% seen once. The receptor's source is a man aged 45 to 65 with COVID-19, enrolled during active disease. The gene calls are TRBV6-1 and TRBJ1-4; D remains ambiguous. The source material was peripheral blood. This CDR3 is CASSELPSYNEKLFF. The CDR3 DNA sequence: TGTGCCAGCAGTGAACTTCCGTCTTATAATGAAAAACTGTTTTTT.